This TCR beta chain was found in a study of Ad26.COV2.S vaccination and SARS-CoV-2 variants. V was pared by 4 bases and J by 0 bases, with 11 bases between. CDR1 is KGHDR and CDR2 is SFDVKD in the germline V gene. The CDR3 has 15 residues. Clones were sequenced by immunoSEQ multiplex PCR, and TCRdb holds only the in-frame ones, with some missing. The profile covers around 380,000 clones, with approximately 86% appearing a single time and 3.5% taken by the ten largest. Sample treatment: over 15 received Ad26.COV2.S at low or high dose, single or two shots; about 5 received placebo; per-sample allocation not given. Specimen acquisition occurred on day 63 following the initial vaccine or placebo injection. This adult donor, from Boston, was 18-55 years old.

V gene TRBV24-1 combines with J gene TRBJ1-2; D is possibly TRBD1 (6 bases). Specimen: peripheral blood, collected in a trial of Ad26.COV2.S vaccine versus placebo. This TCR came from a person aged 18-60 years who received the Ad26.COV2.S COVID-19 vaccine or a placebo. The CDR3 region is CATSEPGTPNYGYTF. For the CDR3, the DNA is TGTGCCACCAGTGAGCCCGGGACACCTAACTATGGCTACACCTTC.